The 26 T cell receptor beta chains presented below share a single source sample, sequenced in a study of blood T cell repertoires in COVID-19 (dated by TCRdb to 2020 to 2022). The library came from the immunoSEQ multiplex PCR assay. The clones in this table, taken by TCRdb from immuneACCESS, are in-frame only. Not every clone is retained; where verified, under half of the shortfall comes from an unresolved V gene, and the cause of the rest is unknown. This sample holds some 290,000 clones; 90% were observed only once. In total, the top ten clones hold around 1% of the sample. Sequencing input: peripheral blood. These receptor sequences come from a woman aged 40 to 49 with COVID-19, enrolled during active disease.

This rearrangement joins TRBV7-2 to TRBJ1-1; D not resolved. The CDR3 has 15 residues. V was pared by 5 bases and J by 3 bases, with 16 bases between. The germline V gene encodes CDR1 SGHTA and CDR2 FQGNSA. CDR3 coding DNA: TGTGCCAGCAGCCCAGAGGCTCACGGGGACACTGAAGCTTTCTTT. This encodes CASSPEAHGDTEAFF.

To note about this clone: The junction departs from germline at one end; a sequencing error may be responsible. The V and J genes are TRBV7-3 and TRBJ2-2; TRBD1 matches 7 bases. This CDR3 has 16 amino acids. Germline V lookup: CDR1 SGHTA, CDR2 FQGTGA. The CDR3 loop is CASSITGTAKTGELFF. CDR3 DNA: TGTGCCAGCAGCATTACCGGGACAGCGAAGACCGGGGAGCTGTTTTTT. Together with reference TRBV7-3 and TRBJ2-2, the CDR3 gives the full variable domain: GAGVSQTPSNKVTEKGKYVELRCDPISGHTALYWYRQSLGQGPEFLIYFQGTGAADDSGLPNDRFFAVRPEGSVSTLKIQRTERGDSAVYLCASSITGTAKTGELFFGEGSRLTVL.

The gene calls are TRBV30 and TRBJ1-2; D gene unclear. CDR1 and CDR2 from the germline V gene are GTSNPN and SVGIG (reference sequence). Deletions cut 2 bases from V and 4 bases from J, with 14 bases between. The CDR3 is 14 residues long. The CDR3 is CAWSLSGVGYGYTF. The CDR3 nucleotides are TGTGCCTGGAGTTTATCCGGGGTTGGCTATGGCTACACCTTC.

V gene TRBV19 combines with J gene TRBJ2-3; 12 positions match TRBD1. V lost 6 bases and J lost 2; bases outside the gene matches: 6. This CDR3 is built from 16 residues. The V gene's germline CDR1 is LNHDA and CDR2 SQIVND (reference sequence). The DNA of the CDR3 is TGTGCCAGTAGCCGGGGACAGGGGGCTCTCACAGATACGCAGTATTTT. The encoded protein is CASSRGQGALTDTQYF.

The V call is TRBV2, the J call TRBJ1-5, with a weak D call TRBD1 (5 bases). The CDR3 length is 16 residues. The ends were cut back, 3 bases at V and 0 bases at J, with 12 bases in the middle. Germline V gene data show CDR1 as SNHLY and CDR2 as FYNNEI. The CDR3 loop is CASSDGGIDSNQPQHF. The DNA of the CDR3 is TGTGCCAGCAGTGATGGGGGGATAGATAGCAATCAGCCCCAGCATTTT.

The rearrangement links TRBV5-1 to TRBJ1-2; 8 bases are a match to TRBD1. From germline, CDR1 is SGHRS and CDR2 YFSETQ. This CDR3 is 14 amino acids long. V trimming: 4 bases; J trimming: 2 bases; junction bases outside the gene matches: 4. CDR3: CASSIRTGNYGYTF. As DNA, the CDR3 is TGCGCCAGCAGCATCCGGACAGGGAACTATGGCTACACCTTC. The full variable domain, rest sourced from reference TRBV5-1 and TRBJ1-2, is KAGVTQTPRYLIKTRGQQVTLSCSPISGHRSVSWYQQTPGQGLQFLFEYFSETQRNKGNFPGRFSGRQFSNSRSEMNVSTLELGDSALYLCASSIRTGNYGYTFGSGTRLTVV.

This clone was recorded once. The genes are TRBV19 and TRBJ1-6; 7 bases fit TRBD1. Germline V gene lookup returns CDR1 LNHDA and CDR2 SQIVND (reference sequence). The J segment lost 3 bases and the V segment lost 4 bases, leaving 3 bases of the junction unmatched. The CDR3 loop spans 15 amino acids. The CDR3 is CASSTTGLYNSPLHF. Here the CDR3 DNA reads TGTGCCAGTAGTACGACAGGGCTCTATAATTCACCCCTCCACTTT. The full variable domain, with the rest looked up from reference TRBV19 and TRBJ1-6, is DGGITQSPKYLFRKEGQNVTLSCEQNLNHDAMYWYRQDPGQGLRLIYYSQIVNDFQKGDIAEGYSVSREKKESFPLTVTSAQKNPTAFYLCASSTTGLYNSPLHFGNGTRLTVT.

The chain has TRBV5-1 and TRBJ2-7; 9 nucleotides align to TRBD2. The V gene's germline CDR1 is SGHRS and CDR2 YFSETQ. Trimming at V came to 4 bases and at J to 5 bases, leaving 7 bases not matched to a gene. The CDR3 is made up of 14 amino acids. In DNA form, the CDR3 reads TGCGCCAGCAGCCCCGGGATAGCGGGGGACGAGCAGTACTTC. Translating it yields CASSPGIAGDEQYF.

This chain uses TRBV7-3 with TRBJ2-5; no clear D gene. The V gene lost 1 base and the J gene lost 2 bases, with 5 bases spanning the gap. The CDR3 extends over 13 amino acids. Germline values: CDR1 SGHTA, CDR2 FQGTGA. The CDR3 is CASSLIEQETQYF. CDR3 DNA sequence: TGTGCCAGCAGCTTAATCGAGCAAGAGACCCAGTACTTC.

The J gene is TRBJ2-5, the V gene TRBV6-5; weak D call: TRBD1 (6 bases). V lost 5 bases to trimming and J lost 3 bases, with 13 bases between them. Germline values: CDR1 MNHEY, CDR2 SVGAGI. The CDR3 runs 14 residues. In DNA, the CDR3 is TGTGCCAGCAGTACGGGACAACCCGAAGAGACCCAGTACTTC. This codes for CASSTGQPEETQYF.

The chain joins TRBV6-5 to TRBJ1-5, with 9 positions matching TRBD1. Germline V gene data show CDR1 as MNHEY and CDR2 as SVGAGI. The CDR3 spans 15 residues. V lost 10 bases to trimming and J lost 3 bases; unmatched junction nucleotides: 10. For the CDR3, the DNA is TGTGCCACACGAAGGGACAGGGCTCCCAATCAGCCCCAGCATTTT. This encodes CATRRDRAPNQPQHF.

The V gene is TRBV6-2 or TRBV6-3, the J gene TRBJ2-7; perhaps TRBD2 as D (6 bases). The CDR3 is 16 residues long. V lost 6 bases to trimming and J lost 7 bases, with 25 bases between them. Germline CDR1 MNHEY, CDR2 SVGEGT. CDR3 loop: CASSSGGLPGVGEQYF. The CDR3 DNA reads TGTGCCAGCAGCTCCGGGGGACTGCCTGGAGTGGGTGAGCAGTACTTC.

V and J are TRBV27 and TRBJ1-3, with 10 bases that match TRBD1. CDR1 and CDR2 from the germline V gene are MNHEY and SMNVEV (reference sequence). The CDR3 spans 16 residues. V was pared by 6 bases and J by 2 bases, with 7 bases of the junction left unmatched. CDR3 sequence reads: CASRPGQGYPGNTIYF. The DNA for the CDR3 is TGTGCCAGCAGGCCGGGACAGGGGTATCCTGGAAACACCATATATTTT.

The V gene is TRBV7-9, the J gene TRBJ2-2; 7 bases fit TRBD1. The CDR3 sequence is 15 residues long. V trimming: 3 bases; J trimming: 7 bases; junction bases outside the gene matches: 8. In germline, CDR1 is SEHNR, CDR2 FQNEAQ (reference sequence). CDR3 bases: TGTGCCAGCAGCTTTGCACAGGGGAGAAACGGGGAGCTGTTTTTT. Translation gives CASSFAQGRNGELFF.

V gene TRBV7-9 combines with J gene TRBJ2-5, with 11 bases that match TRBD2. Germline V gene sequence: CDR1 SEHNR, CDR2 FQNEAQ (reference sequence). The length of the CDR3 is 17 residues. With V trimmed by 8 bases and J by 0 bases, 11 bases remained unmatched. The CDR3: CASEKGIAGGYQETQYF. The CDR3 DNA is TGTGCCAGCGAGAAAGGAATAGCGGGGGGGTACCAAGAGACCCAGTACTTC. Full variable domain (remainder filled in from reference TRBV7-9 and TRBJ2-5): DTGVSQNPRHKITKRGQNVTFRCDPISEHNRLYWYRQTLGQGPEFLTYFQNEAQLEKSRLLSDRFSAERPKGSFSTLEIQRTEQGDSAMYLCASEKGIAGGYQETQYFGPGTRLLVL.

The rearrangement joins TRBV5-4 to TRBJ1-3, with 7 bases fitting TRBD1. V lost 3 bases to trimming and J lost 0 bases; unmatched junction nucleotides: 6. Germline CDR1 is SGHNT and CDR2 is YYREEE (reference sequence). CDR3 size: 16 residues. In nucleotides, the CDR3 is TGTGCCAGCAGCTCCGGGACAGCGAGCTCTGGAAACACCATATATTTT. It translates to CASSSGTASSGNTIYF.

Here the CDR3 DNA reads TGTGCCATCAGGGGGGACAGGGGTGTATACGAGCAGTACTTC. It translates to CAIRGDRGVYEQYF. The chain has TRBV10-3 and TRBJ2-7; 10 nucleotides match TRBD1. The germline V gene encodes CDR1 ENHRY and CDR2 SYGVKD. CDR3 length equals 14 residues. The J segment lost 4 bases and the V segment lost 6 bases, leaving 6 bases of the junction unmatched.

This chain connects TRBV27 to TRBJ1-2; tentative D call: TRBD1 (6 bases). CDR3 length equals 16 residues. Looked up from germline, CDR1 is MNHEY and CDR2 is SMNVEV (reference sequence). V dropped 3 bases and J dropped 0 bases, with 14 bases sitting between them. This chain's CDR3 is CASSFNRELPNYGYTF. In DNA, the CDR3 is TGTGCCAGCAGTTTTAACAGGGAACTCCCTAACTATGGCTACACCTTC.

V usage is TRBV18 and J usage is TRBJ1-2; D remains unclear. The CDR3 runs to 14 residues. Germline CDR1 reads KGHSH; CDR2 reads LQKENI. V lost 4 bases, J lost 4 bases, and 13 bases lay in between. CDR3 nucleotides: TGTGCCAGCTCACAAGACCGGGGTGGCTATGGCTACACCTTC. Its protein product is CASSQDRGGYGYTF. The full variable domain, completed using reference TRBV18 and TRBJ1-2, is NAGVMQNPRHLVRRRGQEARLRCSPMKGHSHVYWYRQLPEEGLKFMVYLQKENIIDESGMPKERFSAEFPKEGPSILRIQQVVRGDSAAYFCASSQDRGGYGYTFGSGTRLTVV.

The V call is TRBV6-5, the J call TRBJ1-6; TRBD1 matches 7 bases. Germline V gives CDR1 MNHEY, CDR2 SVGAGI. This CDR3 contains 15 residues. The ends lost 1 base at V and 7 bases at J; junction bases unmatched: 4. CDR3 sequence reads: CASSYFAGQNSPLHF. CDR3 DNA: TGTGCCAGCAGTTACTTCGCGGGACAGAATTCACCCCTCCACTTT.

A single count supports this clone. Other DNA variants within this sample encode the same CDR3. CDR3 residues: CASRWGRANEKLFF. The CDR3 nucleotides read TGTGCCAGCAGATGGGGGAGGGCTAATGAAAAACTGTTTTTT. The J gene is TRBJ1-4, the V gene TRBV28, with D tentatively TRBD1 (5 bases). This CDR3 region has 14 residues. CDR1 and CDR2 (germline): MDHEN, SYDVKM. Trimming cost V 6 bases and J 3 bases, with 11 bases left between them.

CDR3 residues: CASSIEGALAYEQYF. The CDR3 coding sequence is TGTGCCAGTAGTATAGAGGGGGCGTTAGCCTACGAGCAGTACTTC. V gene TRBV19 combines with J gene TRBJ2-7; TRBD1 is a possible D gene (6 bases). Trimming took 0 bases from V and 2 from J, leaving 11 bases between them. The CDR3 covers 15 residues. CDR1 is LNHDA and CDR2 is SQIVND in the germline V gene (reference sequence).

The table lists this clone with a count of one. The CDR3 reads CASRDRDPPNTGELFF. Here the CDR3 DNA reads TGTGCCAGTCGGGACAGGGACCCCCCGAACACCGGGGAGCTGTTTTTT. The rearrangement joins TRBV19 to TRBJ2-2, with 9 bases aligning to TRBD1. Germline CDR1 reads LNHDA; CDR2 reads SQIVND (reference sequence). The CDR3 runs 16 residues. Unmatched junction bases numbered 7, after V lost 8 bases and J lost 0 bases.

This clone showed up just once. The rearrangement links TRBV11-2 to TRBJ1-2; 9 positions agree with TRBD1. Germline CDR1 reads SGHAT; CDR2 reads FQNNGV. The CDR3 totals 14 residues. V lost 3 bases to trimming and J lost 4 bases; unmatched junction nucleotides: 3. The CDR3, as DNA: TGTGCCAGCAGCTTGGGACAGGGAGTCTATGGCTACACCTTC. Protein sequence: CASSLGQGVYGYTF.

This chain uses TRBV6-2 or TRBV6-3 with TRBJ2-7; possible D gene TRBD1, 6 bases. This CDR3 comprises 13 residues. V gave up 2 bases and J gave up 2 bases, with 7 bases separating them. From germline, CDR1 is MNHEY and CDR2 SVGEGT. Written as DNA, the CDR3 is TGTGCCAGCAGTTACCGGGACACCTACGAGCAGTACTTC. This translates into CASSYRDTYEQYF.

This clone showed up just once. This rearrangement joins TRBV30 to TRBJ2-7, with 9 positions matching TRBD1. V trimming: 1 base; J trimming: 2 bases; junction bases outside the gene matches: 0. CDR3 size: 13 residues. Germline CDR1 reads GTSNPN; CDR2 reads SVGIG (reference sequence). This chain's CDR3 is CAWSGQGAYEQYF. DNA for the CDR3: TGTGCCTGGAGTGGACAGGGGGCCTACGAGCAGTACTTC.